The T cell receptor (beta chain) described here comes from a study of blood T cell repertoires in COVID-19 (TCRdb year 2020). Background on the whole study: Samples covering the acute and convalescent phases of COVID-19 were provided by collaborators in the United States, Italy and Spain. The material from the prospective study consisted of cDNA or gDNA derived from T cells, B-cell-depleted T cells, or PBMCs. Deeply sampled blood TCRbeta repertoires from subjects exposed to, actively infected with, or recovered from COVID-19 were included in the dataset. The repertoires were released in a freely available public database meant as a resource for research on the immune response to SARS-CoV-2. The samples were drawn from the first 160 participants of the ongoing ImmuneRACE study and from over 950 subjects provided by 6 global collaborators. Nearly every sample came with metadata listing a de-identified subject ID, COVID-19 status, age in years and sex. HLA class I and class II types, where available, came from metadata supplied by the sample provider rather than from assay-based typing. Results and caveats for the whole study, not just this receptor: How much clinical and demographic metadata was included differed by source and by participant, and the metadata was provided uncurated.

The collaborating institutions used their own protocols to collect whole blood in K2EDTA tubes. For TCRbeta analysis, collaborators shipped samples as frozen whole blood, isolated PBMCs, or DNA extracted from either of those sample types. Concerning this clone itself: What this receptor recognizes is not known. Base-call qualities are not available, and no considerably larger clone is one nucleotide away.

Relative to germline, V is 2 bases shorter and J is 0 bases shorter, with 16 bases between their ends. CDR3 length: 18 amino acids, cysteine to phenylalanine. The only DNA kept is the CDR3, 54 bases in frame from the first base. Sequences SGHVS (CDR1) and FQNEAQ (CDR2) are obtained from the germline V gene. The immunoSEQ Assay, a bias-controlled multiplex PCR, was used to amplify TCRbeta CDR3 regions from genomic DNA. On the study's bioinformatics: The number of nucleated cells in each sample was estimated from the amplification of reference gene primers within the assay. Sequence reads were collapsed and filtered to measure the absolute abundance of every unique TCRbeta CDR3 rearrangement. Productive Simpson clonality was computed per sample as the square root of Simpson's diversity index over productive rearrangements. The immuneACCESS repertoire file appears here via TCRdb, limited to in-frame rearrangements. These files lack a portion of the clones; in checked studies, under half of the deficit traces to unresolved V genes, and the cause of the others is not known. V and J calls and clone size are copied from that table; D and trimming were computed from the DNA. This sample gives 54,000 or so clones in total; around 86% of them show up just once. The top ten clonotypes cover about 22% of the sample.

The V gene is TRBV7-8 and the J gene is TRBJ2-2; TRBD1 is a weak D gene call, 5 bases matching. The source of this sequence is a woman aged 80 or older with acute or convalescent COVID-19. Sequenced material: peripheral blood. At the DNA level, the sequence is TGTGCCAGCAGCTTAAGGACAACTTATATTTCGAACACCGGGGAGCTGTTTTTT. It encodes CASSLRTTYISNTGELFF.